A single sample gave rise to the 9 T cell receptor beta chains below, sequenced in a study of cytomegalovirus exposure and HLA in healthy donors. 60 Vbeta and 13 Jbeta primers were used in PCR. Assay used: immunoSEQ multiplex PCR; TCRdb lists only in-frame clones, some missing. Of around 150,000 clones in the sample, roughly 75% were seen once. Sequencing was done on a sample of PBMCs. These TCRs come from a man between 18 and 29 years old in good health and CMV-seronegative.

The chain couples TRBV5-8 to TRBJ2-1; tentatively, D is TRBD1 (5 bases). This CDR3 region has 14 residues. Trimming removed 1 base from V and 4 bases from J, with 9 bases in between. Germline V gene data show CDR1 as SGHTS and CDR2 as YDEGEE. The CDR3 loop is CASSLMGPYNEQFF. The CDR3 DNA reads as TGTGCCAGCAGCTTGATGGGGCCATACAATGAGCAGTTCTTC.

The rearrangement uses TRBV5-4 and TRBJ1-2, with D unresolved. Looked up from germline, CDR1 is SGHNT and CDR2 is YYREEE (reference sequence). The CDR3 runs to 13 residues. V was cut by 0 bases and J by 7 bases, with 10 bases left in between. CDR3 loop: CASSLEFGGGYTF. Here the CDR3 DNA reads TGTGCCAGCAGCTTGGAATTTGGCGGTGGCTACACCTTC.

The chain joins TRBV5-1 to TRBJ2-1, with TRBD2 matching 9 bases. V was pared by 4 bases and J by 8 bases, with 10 bases of the junction left unmatched. The CDR3 consists of 15 residues. The germline CDR1 and CDR2 sequences are SGHRS and YFSETQ. CDR3 loop: CASSLSGSGVDEQFF. The CDR3 DNA reads TGCGCCAGCAGCCTTAGCGGGAGTGGCGTTGATGAGCAGTTCTTC.

V usage is TRBV6-6 and J usage is TRBJ2-3, with a weak D call TRBD2 (6 bases). The germline V gene has CDR1 MNHNY and CDR2 SVGAGI (reference sequence). The CDR3 sequence is 16 residues long. With 2 bases removed from V and 3 bases from J, the gap between germline ends came to 15 bases. This chain's CDR3 is CASSYVTGVTTDTQYF. DNA for the CDR3: TGTGCCAGCAGTTACGTGACGGGAGTAACAACAGATACGCAGTATTTT.

This clone was counted a few times. CDR3 in amino acids: CASSLARESGYTF. The CDR3 coding sequence is TGTGCCAGCAGTTTAGCCAGGGAATCTGGCTACACCTTC. The rearrangement joins TRBV27 to TRBJ1-2; TRBD1 is a possible D gene (5 bases). The CDR3 loop spans 13 amino acids. Germline V gene lookup returns CDR1 MNHEY and CDR2 SMNVEV (reference sequence). With 2 bases removed from V and 7 bases from J, the gap between germline ends came to 11 bases.

This clone was detected only once. The chain links TRBV10-3 to TRBJ2-7; D perhaps matches TRBD1 (6 bases). With 2 bases removed from V and 0 bases from J, the gap between germline ends came to 8 bases. The length of the CDR3 is 14 residues. Germline assignment: CDR1 ENHRY and CDR2 SYGVKD. CDR3 loop: CAISEADSSYEQYF. For the CDR3, the DNA is TGTGCCATCAGTGAGGCGGACAGCTCCTACGAGCAGTACTTC.

This clone was seen a handful of times. The CDR3 region is CASSPYLGLVHEQFF. CDR3 coding DNA: TGTGCCAGCAGTCCTTATCTTGGACTTGTTCATGAGCAGTTCTTC. The chain recombines TRBV28 with TRBJ2-1; D is perhaps TRBD2 (5 bases). The germline gives CDR1 MDHEN, CDR2 SYDVKM. CDR3 length: 15 amino acids. Trimming took 5 bases from V and 8 from J, leaving 19 bases between them.

This chain links TRBV5-1 with TRBJ1-2; 9 bases fit TRBD1. The length of the CDR3 is 16 residues. CDR1 and CDR2 (germline): SGHRS, YFSETQ. J lost 1 base, V lost 5 bases, and 9 bases had no gene match. The CDR3 loop is CASRPDRGGNNYGYTF. DNA for the CDR3: TGCGCCAGCAGACCGGACAGGGGAGGAAATAACTATGGCTACACCTTC.

V and J are TRBV6-5 and TRBJ2-1, with 10 bases lining up with TRBD1. The CDR3 has 16 residues. V shed 2 bases and J 6 bases; nucleotides not matched to a gene: 7. Germline V gene sequence: CDR1 MNHEY, CDR2 SVGAGI. This chain's CDR3 is CASSYTDRGLGNEQFF. In nucleotides, the CDR3 is TGTGCCAGCAGTTACACAGACAGGGGGCTAGGCAATGAGCAGTTCTTC.